The T cell receptor (beta chain) under discussion was sequenced for a study of T cells expressing NK-cell markers. Study-level background: In the group of eight sequenced donors, seven were HCMV-seropositive and one was seronegative. Findings and caveats of the study: Dominant NKG2C+ clonotypes were found to form about 1.0-7.0% of CD8+ T cells in about six donors.

TCRdb reprocessed the 5' RACE reads and keeps a single row for each CDR3 protein, giving no DNA. The sample includes about 460,000 distinct CDR3 sequences. Points on this clonotype: Its specificity is unknown.

CDR3 length equals 15 residues. Germline assignment: CDR1 KGHDR and CDR2 SFDVKD. The TCR comes from a woman aged 50 to 60 in good health. V gene TRBV24-1 combines with J gene TRBJ2-1; TCRdb indicates TRBD1, and absent DNA this call remains unverified. The sample comprised blood T cells: a sorted CD56 or NKG2C T cell subset, CD4+ or CD8+ T cells, or bulk PBMC T cells (not recorded which). CDR3 sequence: CATSEVSPGHNEQFF.